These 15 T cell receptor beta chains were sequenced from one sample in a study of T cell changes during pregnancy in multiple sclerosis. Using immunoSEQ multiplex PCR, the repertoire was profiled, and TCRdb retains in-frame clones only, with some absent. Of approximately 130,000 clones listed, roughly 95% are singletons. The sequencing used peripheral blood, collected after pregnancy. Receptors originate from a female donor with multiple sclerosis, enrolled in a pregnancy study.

This CDR3 reads CARKGGAGANVLTF. The CDR3 nucleotides read TGTGCCAGAAAAGGAGGGGCTGGGGCCAACGTCCTGACTTTC. The chain uses TRBV5-3 and TRBJ2-6; perhaps TRBD2 as D (6 bases). TRBV5-3 qualifies as an ORF whose function is uncertain. V was clipped by 6 bases and J by 2 bases, with 9 bases between them. This CDR3 has 14 amino acids.

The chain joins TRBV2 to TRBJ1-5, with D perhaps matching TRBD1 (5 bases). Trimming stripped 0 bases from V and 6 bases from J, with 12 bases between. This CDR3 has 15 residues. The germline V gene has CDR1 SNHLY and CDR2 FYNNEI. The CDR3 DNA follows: TGTGCCAGCAGTGAAGCTCCAGGGTATAGTCAGCCCCAGCATTTT. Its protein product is CASSEAPGYSQPQHF.

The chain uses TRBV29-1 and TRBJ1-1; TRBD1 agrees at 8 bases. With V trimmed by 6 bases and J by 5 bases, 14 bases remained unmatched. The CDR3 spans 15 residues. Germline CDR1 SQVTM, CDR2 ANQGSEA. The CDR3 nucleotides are TGCAGCGTCCACGGACAGGGCAAGAGGGAAACTGAAGCTTTCTTT. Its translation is CSVHGQGKRETEAFF. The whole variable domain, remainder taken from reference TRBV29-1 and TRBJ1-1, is SAVISQKPSRDICQRGTSLTIQCQVDSQVTMMFWYRQQPGQSLTLIATANQGSEATYESGFVIDKFPISRPNLTFSTLTVSNMSPEDSSIYLCSVHGQGKRETEAFFGQGTRLTVV.

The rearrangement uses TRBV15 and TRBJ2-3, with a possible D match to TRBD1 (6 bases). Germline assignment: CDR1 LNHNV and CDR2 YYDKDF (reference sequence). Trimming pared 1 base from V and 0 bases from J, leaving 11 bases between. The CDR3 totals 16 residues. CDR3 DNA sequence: TGTGCCACCAGCAGAGGACGGGACATTAGCACAGATACGCAGTATTTT. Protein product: CATSRGRDISTDTQYF.

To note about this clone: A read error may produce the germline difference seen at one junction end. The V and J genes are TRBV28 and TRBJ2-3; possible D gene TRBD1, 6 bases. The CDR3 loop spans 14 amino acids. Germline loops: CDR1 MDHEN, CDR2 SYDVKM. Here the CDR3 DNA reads TGTGCCAGCAGTTTATCCGGGACAACAGATACGCAGTCTTTT. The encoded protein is CASSLSGTTDTQSF.

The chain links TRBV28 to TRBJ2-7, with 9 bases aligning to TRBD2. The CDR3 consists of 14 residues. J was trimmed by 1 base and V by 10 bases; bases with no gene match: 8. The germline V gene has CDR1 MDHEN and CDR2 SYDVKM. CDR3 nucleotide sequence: TGTGCCATCAATAGCGGGAGCCTTTCCTACGAGCAGTACTTC. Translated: CAINSGSLSYEQYF.

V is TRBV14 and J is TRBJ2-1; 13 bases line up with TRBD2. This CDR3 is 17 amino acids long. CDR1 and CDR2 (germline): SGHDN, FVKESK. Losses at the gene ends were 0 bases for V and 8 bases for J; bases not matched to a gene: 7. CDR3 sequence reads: CASSQEKLAGGPHEQFF. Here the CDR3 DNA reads TGTGCCAGCAGCCAAGAAAAACTAGCGGGAGGGCCGCATGAGCAGTTCTTC.

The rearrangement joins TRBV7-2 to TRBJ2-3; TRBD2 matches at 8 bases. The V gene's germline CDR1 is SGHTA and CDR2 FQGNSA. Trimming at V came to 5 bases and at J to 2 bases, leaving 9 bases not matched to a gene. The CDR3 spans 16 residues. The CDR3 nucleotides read TGTGCCAGCAGCCGCTTCTTAGCGGGACCCACAGATACGCAGTATTTT. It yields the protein CASSRFLAGPTDTQYF.

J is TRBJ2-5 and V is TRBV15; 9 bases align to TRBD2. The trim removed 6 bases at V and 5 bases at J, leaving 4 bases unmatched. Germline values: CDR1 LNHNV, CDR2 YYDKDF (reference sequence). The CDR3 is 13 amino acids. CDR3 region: CATRLAGLETQYF. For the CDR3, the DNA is TGTGCCACCAGGCTAGCGGGACTGGAGACCCAGTACTTC.

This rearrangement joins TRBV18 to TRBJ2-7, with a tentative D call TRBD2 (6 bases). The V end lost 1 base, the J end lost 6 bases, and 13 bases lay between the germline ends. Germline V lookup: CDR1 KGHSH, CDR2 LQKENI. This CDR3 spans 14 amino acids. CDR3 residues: CASSPLAEKGEQYF. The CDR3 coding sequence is TGTGCCAGCTCACCACTAGCGGAGAAAGGCGAGCAGTACTTC.

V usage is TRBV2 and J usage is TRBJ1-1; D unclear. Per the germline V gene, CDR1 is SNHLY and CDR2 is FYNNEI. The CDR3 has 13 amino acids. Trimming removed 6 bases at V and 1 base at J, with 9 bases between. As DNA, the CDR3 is TGTGCCAGCAGGCGAGGCGGGAACACTGAAGCTTTCTTT. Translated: CASRRGGNTEAFF.

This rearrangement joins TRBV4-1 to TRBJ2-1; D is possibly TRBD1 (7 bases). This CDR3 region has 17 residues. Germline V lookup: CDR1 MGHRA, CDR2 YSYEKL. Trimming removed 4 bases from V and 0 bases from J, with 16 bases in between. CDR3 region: CASSPWGDSGSYNEQFF. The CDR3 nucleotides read TGCGCCAGCAGCCCTTGGGGGGACAGCGGCTCCTACAATGAGCAGTTCTTC.

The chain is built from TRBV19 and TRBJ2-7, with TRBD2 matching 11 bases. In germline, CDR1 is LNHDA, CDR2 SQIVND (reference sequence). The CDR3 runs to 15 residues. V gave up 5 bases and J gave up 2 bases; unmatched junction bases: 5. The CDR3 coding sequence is TGTGCCAGTAGTCAGGTAGCGGGAGGGACCTACGAGCAGTACTTC. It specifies CASSQVAGGTYEQYF.

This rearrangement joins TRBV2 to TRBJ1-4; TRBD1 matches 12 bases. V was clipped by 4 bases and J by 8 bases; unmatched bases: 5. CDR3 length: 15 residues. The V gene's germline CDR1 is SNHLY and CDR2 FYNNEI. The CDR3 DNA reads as TGTGCCAGCAGTGGAGGGACAGGGGGCGTAGAAAAACTGTTTTTT. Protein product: CASSGGTGGVEKLFF.

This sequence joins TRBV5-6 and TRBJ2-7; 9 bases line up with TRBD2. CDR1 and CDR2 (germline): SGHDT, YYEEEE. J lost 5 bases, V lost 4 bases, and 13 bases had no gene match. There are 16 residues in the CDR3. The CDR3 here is CASSLPRAGGPHEQYF. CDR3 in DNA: TGTGCCAGCAGCCTCCCTCGGGCGGGAGGGCCCCACGAGCAGTACTTC.